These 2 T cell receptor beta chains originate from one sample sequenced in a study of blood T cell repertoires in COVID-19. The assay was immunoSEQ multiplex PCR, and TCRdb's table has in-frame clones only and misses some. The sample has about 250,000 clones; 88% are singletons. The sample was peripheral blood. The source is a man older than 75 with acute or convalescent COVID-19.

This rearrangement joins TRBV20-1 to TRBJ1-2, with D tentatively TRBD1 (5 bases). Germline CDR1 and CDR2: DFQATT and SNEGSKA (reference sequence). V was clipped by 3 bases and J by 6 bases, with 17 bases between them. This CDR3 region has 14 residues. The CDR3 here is CSASVRAKTNGYTF. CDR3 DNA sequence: TGCAGTGCTAGTGTCAGGGCAAAAACCAATGGCTACACCTTC.

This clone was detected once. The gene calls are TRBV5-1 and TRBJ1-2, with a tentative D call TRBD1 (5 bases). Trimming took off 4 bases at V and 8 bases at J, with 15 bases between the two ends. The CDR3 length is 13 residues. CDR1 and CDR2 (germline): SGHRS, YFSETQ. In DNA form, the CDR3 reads TGCGCCAGCAGCCCCACAGGCTTTGAGGGCTACACCTTC. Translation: CASSPTGFEGYTF.